Shown below are 9 T cell receptor beta chains from a single sample sequenced in a study of radiation and T cells in renal cell carcinoma. Profiled with immunoSEQ multiplex PCR; TCRdb holds only in-frame clones, not every one. This table has approximately 86,000 clones, approximately 80% appearing once. Time point defined: blood 4 weeks post-SBRT, at nephrectomy. As for treatment: 15 Gy SBRT to primary tumor, nephrectomy 4 weeks later. The material sequenced was blood, taken from a patient whose treatment included radiotherapy and nephrectomy. The receptors here all came from a man in his fifties or sixties with renal cell carcinoma.

This chain uses TRBV9 with TRBJ2-3; a weak D match, TRBD1 (6 bases). The V end was cut by 3 bases, the J end by 5 bases, with 10 bases between. Germline-derived CDR1 and CDR2 are SGDLS and YYNGEE. This CDR3 has 13 residues. CDR3 sequence reads: CASSEGVQDTQYF. The CDR3 bases are TGTGCCAGCAGCGAGGGGGTACAAGATACGCAGTATTTT.

This sequence joins TRBV7-9 and TRBJ2-1, with D tentatively TRBD2 (6 bases). The CDR3 totals 14 residues. Germline V gene lookup returns CDR1 SEHNR and CDR2 FQNEAQ (reference sequence). V was shortened by 5 bases and J by 10 bases, with 18 bases between the two germline ends. DNA of the CDR3: TGTGCCAGCAGCCCCTCGGGACTTTTAGCCGAGCAGTTCTTC. Translation gives CASSPSGLLAEQFF.

This clone was picked up a small number of times. The chain uses TRBV27 and TRBJ2-3, with 7 bases lining up with TRBD1. CDR3 size: 15 residues. Germline V gives CDR1 MNHEY, CDR2 SMNVEV (reference sequence). The V gene end was trimmed by 4 bases and the J gene end by 2 bases; junction bases not matched to a gene: 6. The CDR3 is CASSSWDRYTDTQYF. CDR3 nucleotide sequence: TGTGCCAGCAGTTCGTGGGACAGATACACAGATACGCAGTATTTT.

This clone was counted a single time. This chain links TRBV4-3 with TRBJ1-2; the D gene is possibly TRBD1 (5 bases). Trimming cost V 4 bases and J 4 bases, with 25 bases left between them. Germline V gene lookup returns CDR1 LGHNA and CDR2 YSLEER. This CDR3 region has 18 residues. The chain's CDR3 is CASSPRFVIGASGYGYTF. CDR3 coding DNA: TGCGCCAGCAGCCCAAGATTTGTTATCGGGGCTTCGGGCTATGGCTACACCTTC.

This clone was counted once. Here the CDR3 DNA reads TGTGCCAGCAGCGTAGCGACGAATTCCCACGAGCAGTACTTC. It is translated as CASSVATNSHEQYF. The J gene is TRBJ2-7, the V gene TRBV9; the D is unclear. This CDR3 spans 14 amino acids. Germline assignment: CDR1 SGDLS and CDR2 YYNGEE. V lost 0 bases, J lost 5 bases, and 12 bases lay in between.

V is TRBV11-1 and J is TRBJ1-2; D ambiguous. V was shortened by 4 bases and J by 7 bases, with 19 bases between the two germline ends. Germline V lookup: CDR1 SGHAT, CDR2 FQDESV (reference sequence). This CDR3 comprises 15 residues. CDR3 nucleotides: TGTGCCAGCAGCTCGCCCTCCCCCGGAGGAGGTGGCTACACCTTC. It is translated as CASSSPSPGGGGYTF.

The chain couples TRBV5-5 to TRBJ2-7, with D uncertain. The germline CDR1 and CDR2 sequences are SGHKS and YYEKEE (reference sequence). V was pared by 4 bases and J by 3 bases, with 17 bases between. The CDR3 covers 15 residues. The CDR3 reads CASSPRVFGFYEQYF. CDR3 coding DNA: TGTGCCAGCAGCCCAAGGGTATTTGGTTTCTACGAGCAGTACTTC.

V is TRBV18 and J is TRBJ1-3; D remains unclear. Germline V gives CDR1 KGHSH, CDR2 LQKENI. CDR3 length: 15 residues. Deletions cut 3 bases from V and 0 bases from J, with 9 bases between. The CDR3 DNA reads as TGTGCCAGCTCACCGGCAGGTCTCTCTGGAAACACCATATATTTT. Residues: CASSPAGLSGNTIYF.

The chain's CDR3 is CASSLGGLDTQYF. The DNA of the CDR3 is TGTGCCAGCAGCTTAGGGGGCCTTGATACGCAGTATTTT. This rearrangement joins TRBV7-9 to TRBJ2-3; a possible D gene is TRBD1 (5 bases). The germline gives CDR1 SEHNR, CDR2 FQNEAQ (reference sequence). CDR3 length equals 13 residues. Trimming stripped 1 base from V and 6 bases from J, with 8 bases between.